This is a list of T cell receptor beta chains from one sample in a study of blood T cell repertoires in COVID-19. The method was immunoSEQ multiplex PCR; TCRdb's version includes in-frame clones alone and lacks a portion of them. The sample holds approximately 300,000 clones, roughly 80% seen once. The sequencing sample was made of peripheral blood. The receptors stem from a woman aged 50 to 60 with active or convalescent COVID-19. Both conserved end residues are part of each CDR3. Fields, in order: J gene, D gene, V gene, clone size, CDR3 DNA, CDR3 protein. A D gene is named only where the DNA matches it firmly. The size of a clone is reported for some rows only, either as once, few or many, or as a class for expanded clones.

TRBJ2-1,-,TRBV10-3,-,TGTGCCATCAGTGAGTCGGGGGGAGCGGCCTACAATGAGCAGTTCTTC,CAISESGGAAYNEQFF
TRBJ1-2,-,TRBV3-1/TRBV3-2,-,TGTGCCAGCAGCCAAGGTAGCAGTCGACGGCGTGGCTACACCTTC,CASSQGSSRRRGYTF
TRBJ2-1,-,TRBV18,-,TGTGCCAGCTCACCACCCCTCCGGACAGATAAGCAGTTCTTC,CASSPPLRTDKQFF
TRBJ1-2,-,TRBV6-5,-,TGTGCCAGCCGATATCCGGGACTTAACTATGGCTACACCTTC,CASRYPGLNYGYTF
TRBJ1-4,-,TRBV30,-,TGTGCCTGGAGTGACCCATCCGGGGCCGGGGGTGAAAAACTGTTTTTT,CAWSDPSGAGGEKLFF
TRBJ2-5,TRBD2,TRBV11-2,-,TGTGCCAGCAGCTTAGAGGGACTAGCGGGAGGAGCTGAGACCCAGTACTTC,CASSLEGLAGGAETQYF
TRBJ2-7,TRBD2,TRBV19,-,TGTGCCACCAAGACCCTAGCGGGGTCCTACGAGCAGTACTTC,CATKTLAGSYEQYF
TRBJ1-2,TRBD1,TRBV7-6,once,TGTGCCAGCAGCCCTTGGACAGGGAGGAACTATGGCTACACCTTC,CASSPWTGRNYGYTF
TRBJ2-3,-,TRBV11-2,many,TGTGCCAGCAGCTTATCCCTAGCGCGCGTAGCAGATACGCAGTATTTT,CASSLSLARVADTQYF
TRBJ2-2,-,TRBV9,-,TGTGCCAGCAGCGATAGGGGGAACACCGGGGAGCTGTTTTTT,CASSDRGNTGELFF
TRBJ2-5,-,TRBV27,-,TGTGCCAGCAGCTCCGCGGGCCAGGGAGGTGAGACCCAGTACTTC,CASSSAGQGGETQYF
TRBJ1-2,TRBD1,TRBV6-2/TRBV6-3,-,TGTGCCAGCAGTCATCACAATTTCGGACAGGGACTCCTGTATGGCTACACCTTC,CASSHHNFGQGLLYGYTF
TRBJ1-2,TRBD1,TRBV6-5,-,TGTGCCAGCAGGACCCGACAGGGGACGCAGTATGGCTACACCTTC,CASRTRQGTQYGYTF
TRBJ1-1,TRBD1,TRBV28,-,TGTGCCAGCAGGTTGGCGGGGGACAGGGAAGCTTTCTTT,CASRLAGDREAFF
TRBJ1-2,TRBD1,TRBV5-1,-,TGCGCCAGCAGCTTGGTAGGGGGCGGTACAATTAATGGCTACACCTTC,CASSLVGGGTINGYTF
TRBJ1-1,TRBD1,TRBV29-1,-,TGCAGCGTAGCGACAGGGTACGGTGAAGCTTTCTTT,CSVATGYGEAFF
TRBJ1-2,-,TRBV10-2,-,TGCGCCAGCAGAAAAACAGCTAACTATGGCTACACCTTC,CASRKTANYGYTF
TRBJ1-2,TRBD1,TRBV4-1,once,TGCGCCAGCAGCTTAACGCGGGACAGGGGTGGCTACACCTTC,CASSLTRDRGGYTF
TRBJ1-2,TRBD1,TRBV15,many,TGTGCCACCAGCAGGGGACAGGGGAGCTATGGCTACACCTTC,CATSRGQGSYGYTF
TRBJ1-2,-,TRBV4-1,-,TGCGCCAGCAGCCACACACCTCGCCCCAGGGTCTCCAACTATGGCTACACCTTC,CASSHTPRPRVSNYGYTF
TRBJ1-1,-,TRBV10-2,-,TGCGCCAGCAGCCTACGATTGAACACTGAAGCTTTCTTT,CASSLRLNTEAFF
TRBJ1-1,-,TRBV9,-,TGTGCCAGCAGCGTAGGTCCGGACACTAACACTGAAGCTTTCTTT,CASSVGPDTNTEAFF
TRBJ2-7,-,TRBV7-2,-,TGTGCCAGCAGCTTAGCCGGGTTACCCTACGAGCAGTACTTC,CASSLAGLPYEQYF
TRBJ2-7,TRBD2,TRBV5-5,-,TGTGCCAGCAGCCCCCGAGCGGGAGGGCCATACGAGCAGTACTTC,CASSPRAGGPYEQYF
TRBJ2-1,TRBD1,TRBV14,-,TGTGCCAGCAGCCATAGAACAGGGGCCCCCTACAATGAGCAGTTCTTC,CASSHRTGAPYNEQFF
TRBJ2-3,TRBD2,TRBV19,few,TGTGCCAGTAGCCGCGGACTAGCGCTATCTGAGACGCAGTATTTT,CASSRGLALSETQYF
TRBJ2-7,TRBD1,TRBV7-2,few,TGTGCCAGCAGCTCCTGGGGACAGGGATCCTACGAGCAGTACTTC,CASSSWGQGSYEQYF
TRBJ1-2,TRBD1,TRBV2,-,TGTGCCAGCAGCCCACGACAGGGGGCGGGCTACACCTTC,CASSPRQGAGYTF
TRBJ1-5,-,TRBV19,-,TGTGCCAGTAGTCCGACGGGGGTGCTCCGCCAGCATTTT,CASSPTGVLRQHF
TRBJ1-6,TRBD1,TRBV4-2,-,TGTGCCAGCAGCCAAGTGGCAGGGGGTGCCTCACCCCTCCACTTT,CASSQVAGGASPLHF
TRBJ2-7,TRBD2,TRBV19,-,TGTGCCAGTAGCCCACCCGCAGGGGCGGGGGGTGCCTACGAGCAGTACTTC,CASSPPAGAGGAYEQYF
TRBJ1-4,-,TRBV12-3/TRBV12-4,-,TGTGCCAGCAGTTCGTCCCGGGGGGGAAAACTGTTTTTT,CASSSSRGGKLFF
TRBJ1-1,-,TRBV30,-,TGTGCCTGGAGTGTATGGGTGCTGGGCCGGCGGGACACTGAAGCTTTCTTT,CAWSVWVLGRRDTEAFF
TRBJ1-3,-,TRBV5-1,many,TGCGCCAGCAGCTTGGGAGGGTCCCACTCTGGAAACACCATATATTTT,CASSLGGSHSGNTIYF
TRBJ2-7,-,TRBV5-1,-,TGCGCCAGCAGCCCCGGGGGTAACTCCTACGAGCAGTACTTC,CASSPGGNSYEQYF
TRBJ2-1,TRBD2,TRBV5-1,-,TGCGCCAGCAGCGCGGGGGAGAGGAGACCAAACAATGAGCAGTTCTTC,CASSAGERRPNNEQFF
TRBJ2-7,TRBD1,TRBV28,-,TGTGCCACAGATTCGGAGACGGACAGGGGGTTTAAAAGGTACGAGCAGTACTTC,CATDSETDRGFKRYEQYF
TRBJ1-6,-,TRBV5-4,few,TGTGCCAGCAGCTCGACAGGAGAGGGTTCACCCCTCCACTTT,CASSSTGEGSPLHF
TRBJ2-1,-,TRBV11-1,-,TGTGCCAGCAGCGGACAGCCGTACAATGAGCAGTTCTTC,CASSGQPYNEQFF
TRBJ2-2,TRBD2,TRBV5-4,-,TGTGCCAGCAGGGGGGGGCTAGCGGGTCCGAACACCGGGGAGCTGTTTTTT,CASRGGLAGPNTGELFF
TRBJ2-1,-,TRBV10-3,-,TGTGCCATCAGTGCCAACAGGGCCCTCGGGGGGAATGAGCAGTTCTTC,CAISANRALGGNEQFF
TRBJ1-2,TRBD1,TRBV5-1,-,TGCGCCAGCAGCAACAGGACAGGGGCGGATGGCTACACCTTC,CASSNRTGADGYTF
TRBJ1-2,TRBD1,TRBV2,many,TGTGCCAGCAGTGCCCGACAGGGAGGCTATGGCTACACCTTC,CASSARQGGYGYTF
TRBJ1-4,-,TRBV19,many,TGTGCCAGTGCCCGGGACATCCGGAGAAAACTGTTTTTT,CASARDIRRKLFF
TRBJ1-1,TRBD1,TRBV4-1,-,TGCGCCAGCAGCCAAGTAAAGGGGGCAGACACTGAAGCTTTCTTT,CASSQVKGADTEAFF
TRBJ1-1,TRBD1,TRBV3-1/TRBV3-2,once,TGTGCCAGCTCATCGACAGGGGCGAACACTGAAGCTTTCTTT,CASSSTGANTEAFF
TRBJ1-2,TRBD1,TRBV2,-,TGTGCCAGCAGTAAACTTGACAGGGCTTATGGCTACACCTTC,CASSKLDRAYGYTF